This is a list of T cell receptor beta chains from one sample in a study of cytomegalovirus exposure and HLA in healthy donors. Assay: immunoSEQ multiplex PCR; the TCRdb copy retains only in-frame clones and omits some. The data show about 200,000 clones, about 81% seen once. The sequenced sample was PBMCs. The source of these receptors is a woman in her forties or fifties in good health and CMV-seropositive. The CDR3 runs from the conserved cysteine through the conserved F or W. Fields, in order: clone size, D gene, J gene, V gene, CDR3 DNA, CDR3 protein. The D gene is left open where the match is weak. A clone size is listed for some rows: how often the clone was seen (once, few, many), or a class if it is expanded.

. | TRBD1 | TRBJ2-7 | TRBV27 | TGTGCCAGCAGTTTAAAGGGGATGGGACAGGGGTCTTCCTACGAGCAGTACTTC | CASSLKGMGQGSSYEQYF
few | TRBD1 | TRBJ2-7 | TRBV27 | TGTGCCAGCAGTTTCGTTGGGACAGGGTCACGGTGGGAGCAGTACTTC | CASSFVGTGSRWEQYF
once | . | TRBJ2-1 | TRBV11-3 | TGTGCCAGCAGCGCCGGGGCAGGGGCCTACAATGAGCAGTTCTTC | CASSAGAGAYNEQFF
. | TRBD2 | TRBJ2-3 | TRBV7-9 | TGTTCCAGCAGCTTACAGCTCGGGAGGGGCACAGATACGCAGTATTTT | CSSSLQLGRGTDTQYF
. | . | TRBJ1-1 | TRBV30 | TGTGCCTGGAGGGCAGGGCAAAGATCTGAAGCTTTCTTT | CAWRAGQRSEAFF
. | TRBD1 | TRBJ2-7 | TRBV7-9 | TGTGCCAGCAGCACCGGGACAGGGGGCGAGTACGAGCAGTACTTC | CASSTGTGGEYEQYF
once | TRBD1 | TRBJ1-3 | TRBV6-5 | TGTGCCAGCGGGACAGGCGGTCGCTCTGGAAACACCATATATTTT | CASGTGGRSGNTIYF
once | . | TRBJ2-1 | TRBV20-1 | TGCAGTGCTAGAGATCCCTCGGAGCAGTTCTTC | CSARDPSEQFF
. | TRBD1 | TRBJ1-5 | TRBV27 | TGTGCCAGCAGTAGCGGGACAGGGGGCCGTCAGCCCCAGCATTTT | CASSSGTGGRQPQHF
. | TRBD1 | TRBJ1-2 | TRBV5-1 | TGCGCCAGCAGCCCACAGGGGGCTCTCGATGGCTACACCTTC | CASSPQGALDGYTF
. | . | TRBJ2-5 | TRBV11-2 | TGTGCCAGCAGCTTAGTCGGGGGAAAGGAGACCCAGTACTTC | CASSLVGGKETQYF
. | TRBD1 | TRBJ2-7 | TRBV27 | TGTGCCAGCAGTCCACGGACAGGGGGCTACGAGCAGTACTTC | CASSPRTGGYEQYF
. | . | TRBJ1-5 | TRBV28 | TGTGCCAGCAGTCTAGGTCAGCCCCAGCATTTT | CASSLGQPQHF
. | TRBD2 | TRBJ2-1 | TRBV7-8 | TGTGCCAGCAGCTTATTAGCGGGGGGGGGCGATGAGCAGTTCTTC | CASSLLAGGGDEQFF
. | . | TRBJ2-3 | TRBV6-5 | TGTGCCAGCAGTTACTCGGCGGGATACACAGATACGCAGTATTTT | CASSYSAGYTDTQYF
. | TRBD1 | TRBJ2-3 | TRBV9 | TGTGCCAGCAGCCAGACGGCAGGGGGAACAGATACGCAGTATTTT | CASSQTAGGTDTQYF
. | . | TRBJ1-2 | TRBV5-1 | TGCGCCAGCGGTTCCTACCAGCGATGGGAGTCCCAGGATGGCTACACCTTC | CASGSYQRWESQDGYTF
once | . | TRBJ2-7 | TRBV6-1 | TGTGCCAGCAGTGAATTTGGGGGCGAGTACGAGCAGTACTTC | CASSEFGGEYEQYF
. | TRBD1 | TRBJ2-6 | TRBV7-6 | TGTGCCAGCAGCACCCCTCCGGGACAGCAATTCTCTGGGGCCAACGTCCTGACTTTC | CASSTPPGQQFSGANVLTF
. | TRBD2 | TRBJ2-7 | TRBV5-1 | TGCGCCAGCAGTTTCGGACTAGCGTACTCCTACGAGCAGTACTTC | CASSFGLAYSYEQYF
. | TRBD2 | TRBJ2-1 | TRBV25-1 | TGTGCCAGCAGTGGTATAGCGGGAGACGGTAGCCGTGAGCAGTTCTTC | CASSGIAGDGSREQFF
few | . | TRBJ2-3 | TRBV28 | TGTGCCAGCAGTCAGACCAGGGGAGCTACAGATACGCAGTATTTT | CASSQTRGATDTQYF
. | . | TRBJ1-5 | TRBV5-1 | TGCGCCAGCAGTTATGAAGGGGATTTAGGTCAGCCCCAGCATTTT | CASSYEGDLGQPQHF